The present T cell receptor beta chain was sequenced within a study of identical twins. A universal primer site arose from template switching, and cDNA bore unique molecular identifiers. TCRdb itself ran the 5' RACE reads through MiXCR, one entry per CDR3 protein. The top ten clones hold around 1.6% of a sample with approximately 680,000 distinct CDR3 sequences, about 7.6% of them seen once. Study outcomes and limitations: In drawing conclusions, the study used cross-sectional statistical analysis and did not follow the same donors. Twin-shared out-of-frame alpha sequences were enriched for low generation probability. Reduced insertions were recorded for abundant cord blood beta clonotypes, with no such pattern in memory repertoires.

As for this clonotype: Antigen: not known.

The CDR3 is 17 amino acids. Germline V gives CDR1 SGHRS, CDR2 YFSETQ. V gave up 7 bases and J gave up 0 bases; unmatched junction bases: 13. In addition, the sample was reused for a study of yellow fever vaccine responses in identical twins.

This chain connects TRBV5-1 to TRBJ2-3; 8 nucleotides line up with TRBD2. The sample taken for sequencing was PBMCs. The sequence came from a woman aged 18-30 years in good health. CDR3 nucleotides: TGCGCCAGCGCTCGCGGACTAGCAGGGTCTAGCACAGATACGCAGTATTTT. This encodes CASARGLAGSSTDTQYF.